This T cell receptor (beta chain) was obtained from a study of blood T cell repertoires in COVID-19. Some clones are missing from TCRdb's copy, which holds only in-frame ones; the method was immunoSEQ multiplex PCR. Among under 200,000 clones listed, 79% were seen once. Deletions cut 3 bases from V and 4 bases from J, with 15 bases between. Germline CDR1 MNHEY, CDR2 SVGAGI. This CDR3 is built from 15 residues. The chain combines TRBV6-5 with TRBJ2-5; D may be TRBD2 (5 bases). This clonotype originated in a woman aged 55-69 years with COVID-19, enrolled during active disease. The sample comprised peripheral blood. The CDR3 region is CASSYEGFGRETQYF. CDR3 nucleotides: TGTGCCAGCAGTTATGAGGGATTTGGTAGAGAGACCCAGTACTTC.